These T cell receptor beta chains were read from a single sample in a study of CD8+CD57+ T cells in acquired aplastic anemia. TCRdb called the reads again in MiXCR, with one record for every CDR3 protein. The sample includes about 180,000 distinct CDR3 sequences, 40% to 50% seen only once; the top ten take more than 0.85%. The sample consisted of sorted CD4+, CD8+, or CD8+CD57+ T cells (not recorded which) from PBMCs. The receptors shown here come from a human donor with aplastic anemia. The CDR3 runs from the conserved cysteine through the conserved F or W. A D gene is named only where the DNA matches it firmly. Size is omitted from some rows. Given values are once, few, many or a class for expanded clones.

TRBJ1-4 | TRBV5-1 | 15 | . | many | TGCGCCAGCAGCTTGGTCGGGATTGATAATGAAAAACTGTTTTTT | CASSLVGIDNEKLFF
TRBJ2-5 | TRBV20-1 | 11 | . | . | TGCAGTGCCTTAGACCAAGAGACCCAGTACTTC | CSALDQETQYF
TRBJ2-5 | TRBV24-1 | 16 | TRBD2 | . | TGTGCCACCAGTGAGGATAGCGGGAGGCCCCAAGAGACCCAGTACTTC | CATSEDSGRPQETQYF
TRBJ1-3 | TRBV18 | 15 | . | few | TGTGCCAGCTCACCAACCCAGGACTCTGGAAACACCATATATTTT | CASSPTQDSGNTIYF
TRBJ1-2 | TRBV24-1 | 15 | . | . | TGTGCCACCAGTGACCGGGACCGGGGGCGGGATGGCTACACCTTC | CATSDRDRGRDGYTF
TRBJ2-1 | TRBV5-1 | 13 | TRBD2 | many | TGCGCCAGCAGCTTATCTAGCGGCTATGAGCAGTTCTTC | CASSLSSGYEQFF
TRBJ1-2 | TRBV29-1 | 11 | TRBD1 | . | TGCAGCGGGGACAGGCCCGGTGGCTACACCTTC | CSGDRPGGYTF
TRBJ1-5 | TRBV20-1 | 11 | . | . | TGCAGTGCTAGAGAGGGGACAACGAAGCATTTT | CSAREGTTKHF
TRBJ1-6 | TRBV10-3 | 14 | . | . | TGTGCCAGCAGTTACTCGGGGCGTAATTCGCCCCTCCACTTT | CASSYSGRNSPLHF
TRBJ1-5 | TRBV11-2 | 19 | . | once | TGTGCCAGCAGCTTAGAGCTCACAGGCGAGACCAATAGCAATCAGCCCCAGCATTTT | CASSLELTGETNSNQPQHF
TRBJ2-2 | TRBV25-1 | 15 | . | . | TGTGCCAGCAGCGATCTCACCGCTTTCACCAGGGAGCTGTTTTTT | CASSDLTAFTRELFF